This T cell receptor beta chain comes out of a study of Ad26.COV2.S vaccination and SARS-CoV-2 variants. Study summary: Sample donor was a member of the COV1001 Ad26.COV2.S trial arm. Into the muscle, Ad26.COV2.S was dosed once or twice, 56 days apart. Study observations and caveats: Vaccinated individuals (as opposed to placebo recipients) had higher spike-specific TCR breadth. Placebo recipients and vaccine recipients were similar in non-spike TCR breadth.

The CDR3 is 14 amino acids. V lost 0 bases and J lost 5, with 8 bases in between. Germline V gene sequence: CDR1 SGHDT, CDR2 YYEEEE. On this clone itself: Its antigen is undetermined.

Libraries were prepared by immunoSEQ multiplex PCR; TCRdb keeps only in-frame clonotypes and omits some of them. The data show about 320,000 clones, around 83% seen once. Treatment denoted: approximately 18 received Ad26.COV2.S at low or high dose, single or two shots; 5 received placebo; per-sample allocation not given. Specimen acquisition occurred on day 63 following the initial vaccine or placebo injection. This TCR was sampled from a person aged 18-60 years who received the Ad26.COV2.S COVID-19 vaccine or a placebo. Sequenced material: peripheral blood, taken in a trial of Ad26.COV2.S vaccine versus placebo. V is TRBV5-6 and J is TRBJ1-4; a weak D match, TRBD1 (5 bases). The CDR3 region is CASSLGGPNEKLFF. CDR3 in DNA: TGTGCCAGCAGCTTGGGGGGACCAAATGAAAAACTGTTTTTT.